This TCR beta chain was recorded in a study of coeliac disease (dated by TCRdb to 2021 to 2024). For the study in its entirety: Coeliac patients were categorised as having newly diagnosed active disease, refractory coeliac disease type I, or disease controlled by a gluten-free diet. TRB sequencing succeeded for samples from about 30 subjects, including some 22 paired bulk unsorted intraepithelial and lamina propria cell samples. The goal was to describe the TR repertoires of small intestinal T cells in active coeliac disease, in refractory type I coeliac disease, and in coeliac disease treated with a gluten-free diet. Next-generation sequencing of rearranged TRB and TRG CDR3 regions was used on small intestinal lymphocyte fractions taken from coeliac and non-coeliac patients. High-resolution HLA typing was unavailable, so biased TRBV7-2 usage was queried as a proof of principle. A total of approximately 30 patients took part in the full study: about 22 had serologically confirmed coeliac disease and 8 were controls with non-small intestinal disorders. The investigation overall reported the following: Compared with controls, active coeliac intraepithelial and lamina propria samples had TRB and TRG repertoires of lower clonality, which suggests that diverse T cells were recruited. Published gliadin-specific TRB sequences turned up in about 45% of the 18 coeliac lamina propria samples, compared with only 1 of 6 controls. The authors judged the approach to be unsuitable for unbiased detection of gliadin-specific T cells, because gliadin-specific T cells are scarce and rarely shared between patients. TRB repertoires were mostly private, with most amino acid sequences found in only one sample, and V-gene usage showed no significant difference between disease groups. High-purity fractions were not obtained when intraepithelial cells were separated from lamina propria cells, so cross-contamination between compartments was possible.

The CDR3 goes from the cysteine to the phenylalanine over 17 residues. This entry keeps only the CDR3 DNA: 51 bases, framed from base 1. Trimming leaves V shorter by 5 bases and J shorter by 7 bases, with the junction holding 17 bases beyond the gene matches. Via the germline V gene (reference sequence), CDR1 is LNHDA and CDR2 SQIVND. Aliquots of 500,000 cells were frozen in DMSO/FBS in liquid nitrogen, and a single aliquot per fraction was used for sequencing. Every one of the 30 study patients had an endoscopy and a small intestinal biopsy. Lamina propria cells were released by collagenase digestion of the biopsy tissue left over after intraepithelial cell isolation. Genomic DNA was extracted from frozen unsorted cell fractions with the Qiagen DNeasy blood extraction kit. Remarks on this clone: It lacks a known antigen. No clone much larger than this one lies a single base away; base qualities are absent.

The library was produced with the immunoSEQ multiplex PCR assay. Using reverse primers that targeted J gene segments together with forward primers that targeted V gene segments, the TR loci were amplified in a multiplexed PCR. The amplified CDR3 regions were sequenced using the Illumina HiSeq System. The authors processed their data as follows. To strip out PCR and sequencing errors and collapse the data into unique sequences, a nearest-neighbour algorithm merged closely related reads. Repertoires were summarised in terms of clonality and T cell density, with T cell density defined as TR molecules per amount of genomic DNA input. Public TRs were defined as CDR3 amino acid sequences in at least 80% of unsorted samples, then tested for differential abundance between coeliac and control samples. Every lamina propria sample was checked against a list of some 220 published gliadin-specific TRB sequences. Differences in clonality and density between disease groups were tested by Kruskal-Wallis tests, followed by Dunn post-tests. TCRdb re-hosts the immuneACCESS table, in-frame sequences only. Its copies lack some clones; in the studies checked, an unresolved V gene accounts for under half of them, and the cause for the rest is not known. The DNA gave D and trimming, while V, J and clone size come from that table. The sample data list around 5,000 clones, and 69% of these were observed just once. The ten largest clones add up to approximately 15% of the sample.

The sequenced sample was lymphocytes from the gut lamina propria. The cell subset or site label corresponds to: lamina propria cell (LPC) fraction of small intestinal biopsy. The TCR comes from a woman in her 40s. This chain joins TRBV19 to TRBJ2-7, and 10 bases in between align with TRBD2. The CDR3 in this case is CASSPLTSSGRTGEQYF. The nucleotides are TGTGCCAGTAGTCCCCTGACGTCTAGCGGGAGAACAGGGGAGCAGTACTTC.